A single sample gave rise to the 11 T cell receptor beta chains below, sequenced in a study of cytomegalovirus exposure and HLA in healthy donors. TCRdb's copy holds only in-frame clones and misses some; the assay was immunoSEQ multiplex PCR. This sample has some 180,000 clones, with approximately 89% found just once. The sample comprised PBMCs. These TCRs come from a man under 40 in good health and CMV-seropositive.

This CDR3 is CASRPPPGQGVNEQFF. DNA for the CDR3: TGTGCCAGCAGGCCTCCTCCGGGACAGGGCGTCAATGAGCAGTTCTTC. The chain combines TRBV5-8 with TRBJ2-1, with 9 bases fitting TRBD1. V was pared by 5 bases and J by 6 bases, with 12 bases of the junction left unmatched. CDR3 size: 16 residues. The V gene's germline CDR1 is SGHTS and CDR2 YDEGEE.

The V gene is TRBV6-6, the J gene TRBJ2-3, with 7 positions matching TRBD1. The V gene's germline CDR1 is MNHNY and CDR2 SVGAGI (reference sequence). V gave up 6 bases and J gave up 6 bases; unmatched junction bases: 12. The CDR3 length is 15 residues. The chain's CDR3 is CASREQGRSGDTQYF. The CDR3 region has the DNA TGTGCCAGCAGGGAACAGGGGCGATCAGGGGATACGCAGTATTTT.

This chain links TRBV29-1 with TRBJ1-1; 7 positions match TRBD1. CDR3 length: 14 residues. The germline gives CDR1 SQVTM, CDR2 ANQGSEA. Trimming cost V 5 bases and J 4 bases; bases outside gene matches: 10. Here the CDR3 DNA reads TGCAGCGTTTTAAAGGCAGGGGGTCTCACTGAAGCTTTCTTT. Translation: CSVLKAGGLTEAFF.

The rearrangement uses TRBV27 and TRBJ2-2, with D hard to call. Germline V CDR1 and CDR2: MNHEY, SMNVEV (reference sequence). The V end lost 6 bases, the J end lost 2 bases, and 4 bases lay between the germline ends. This CDR3 spans 12 amino acids. The CDR3 nucleotides read TGTGCCAGCAGCTCTAACACCGGGGAGCTGTTTTTT. Its translation: CASSSNTGELFF.

V usage is TRBV7-2 and J usage is TRBJ1-5, with 8 bases fitting TRBD1. From germline, CDR1 is SGHTA and CDR2 FQGNSA. Trimming removed 1 base from V and 9 bases from J; junction bases left unmatched: 5. The CDR3 runs 14 residues. The CDR3 bases are TGTGCCAGCAGCTTAGGACAGGGGAATGGGCCCCAGCATTTT. Translation gives CASSLGQGNGPQHF. The full variable domain, completed using reference TRBV7-2 and TRBJ1-5, is GAGVSQSPSNKVTEKGKDVELRCDPISGHTALYWYRQSLGQGLEFLIYFQGNSAPDKSGLPSDRFSAERTGGSVSTLTIQRTQQEDSAVYLCASSLGQGNGPQHFGDGTRLSIL.

V and J are TRBV21-1 and TRBJ1-6. TRBV21-1 is a listed pseudogene. The CDR3 runs 15 residues. The CDR3 sequence is CASRTKRGFGSPLHF. In nucleotides, the CDR3 is TGTGCCAGCAGAACCAAGCGGGGTTTCGGTTCACCCCTCCACTTT.

The CDR3 is CASSLNTLSYEQYF. The CDR3 coding sequence is TGCGCCAGCAGCCTGAACACCTTATCCTACGAGCAGTACTTC. V usage is TRBV4-1 and J usage is TRBJ2-7; D is unclear. The germline gives CDR1 MGHRA, CDR2 YSYEKL. The CDR3 is made up of 14 amino acids. V gave up 4 bases and J gave up 1 base, with 11 bases separating them.

The genes are TRBV7-2 and TRBJ2-5; D ambiguous. The germline V and J ends were trimmed by 1 base and 0 bases, with 6 bases remaining between them. CDR1 is SGHTA and CDR2 is FQGNSA in the germline V gene. This CDR3 region has 14 residues. The CDR3 is CASSLGGHQETQYF. The CDR3 DNA reads TGTGCCAGCAGCTTAGGAGGTCACCAAGAGACCCAGTACTTC.

V gene TRBV6-1 combines with J gene TRBJ2-3; D is ambiguous. V was pared by 9 bases and J by 3 bases, with 1 base between. Germline CDR1 is MNHNS and CDR2 is SASEGT. The CDR3 length is 9 residues. The CDR3: CARTDTQYF. The CDR3 bases are TGTGCCAGGACAGATACGCAGTATTTT.

The chain employs TRBV5-4 and TRBJ2-3; a weak D match, TRBD2 (6 bases). Germline V gene sequence: CDR1 SGHNT, CDR2 YYREEE (reference sequence). Trimming took off 5 bases at V and 0 bases at J, with 19 bases between the two ends. The length of the CDR3 is 17 residues. The CDR3 loop is CASRSGTPAVSTDTQYF. The CDR3 region has the DNA TGTGCCAGCAGATCTGGGACTCCCGCGGTAAGCACAGATACGCAGTATTTT.

CDR3 DNA sequence: TGTGCCAGCTCTCAATCTGGACAGCCATCCTTTAATGAAAAACTGTTTTTT. Its translation is CASSQSGQPSFNEKLFF. The genes are TRBV18 and TRBJ1-4, with D possibly TRBD1 on 6 matching bases. In germline, CDR1 is KGHSH, CDR2 LQKENI. Deletions cut 6 bases from V and 4 bases from J, with 21 bases between. CDR3 length equals 17 residues.